This T cell receptor beta chain was obtained from a study of technical replicates of blood from a handful of donors. Germline assignment: CDR1 SGDLS and CDR2 YYNGEE. V dropped 3 bases and J dropped 4; count of bases not matched to a gene: 4. This CDR3 contains 14 residues. The method was immunoSEQ multiplex PCR; TCRdb's version includes in-frame clones alone and lacks a portion of them. The sample lists 67,000 or so clones, just under 97% occurring once. The sample was T cells isolated from PBMCs. V usage is TRBV9 and J usage is TRBJ1-1, with 9 bases identical to TRBD1. This receptor was identified in a human donor in good health. CDR3 amino acids: CASSAGTGSTEAFF. In DNA form, the CDR3 reads TGTGCCAGCAGCGCCGGGACAGGGTCCACTGAAGCTTTCTTT.